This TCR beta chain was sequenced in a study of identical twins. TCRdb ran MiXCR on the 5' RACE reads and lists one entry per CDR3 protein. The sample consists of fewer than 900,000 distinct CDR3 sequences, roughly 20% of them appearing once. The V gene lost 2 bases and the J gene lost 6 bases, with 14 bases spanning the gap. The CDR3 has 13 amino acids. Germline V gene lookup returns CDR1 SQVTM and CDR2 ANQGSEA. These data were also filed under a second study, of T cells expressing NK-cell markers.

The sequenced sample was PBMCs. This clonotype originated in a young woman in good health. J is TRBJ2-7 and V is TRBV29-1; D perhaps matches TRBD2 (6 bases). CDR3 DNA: TGCAGCGTTGAATTGGCAGGGAGGCTCGAGCAGTACTTC. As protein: CSVELAGRLEQYF.